A selection of T cell receptor beta chains follows, all from one sample in a study of cytomegalovirus exposure and HLA in healthy donors. Profiling relied on immunoSEQ multiplex PCR, and the TCRdb table lists in-frame clones only, not all of them. The table records 35,000 to 40,000 clones, approximately 92% of them present only once. Specimen: PBMCs. These receptors originate from a man between 18 and 35 years old in good health and CMV-seronegative. Both conserved end residues are part of each CDR3. The D gene is left open where the match is weak. Size tells how often a clone was seen (once, few, many) or the class of an expanded clone, and some rows leave it out.

clone_size	cdr3_length	d_call	j_call	v_call	cdr3_aa	cdr3_nt
.	14	.	TRBJ1-6	TRBV30	CASQKDSWNSPLHF	TGTGCCTCCCAAAAGGACAGCTGGAATTCACCCCTCCACTTT
.	15	.	TRBJ1-4	TRBV6-1	CASSEVKGDSEKLFF	TGTGCCAGCAGTGAAGTCAAGGGGGATTCTGAAAAACTGTTTTTT
.	15	TRBD1	TRBJ1-1	TRBV30	CAWSHLTGVGTEAFF	TGTGCCTGGAGTCACCTCACAGGGGTAGGGACTGAAGCTTTCTTT
.	16	TRBD1	TRBJ1-2	TRBV10-2	CASSEWTGALSYGYTF	TGCGCCAGCAGTGAATGGACAGGTGCCCTGAGCTATGGCTACACCTTC
.	16	.	TRBJ1-5	TRBV7-8	CASSLRPGVLNQPQHF	TGTGCCAGCAGTTTAAGACCGGGGGTATTAAATCAGCCCCAGCATTTT
.	13	.	TRBJ2-7	TRBV5-4	CASSPRQAYEQYF	TGTGCCAGCAGCCCGCGACAGGCCTACGAGCAGTACTTC
.	14	TRBD1	TRBJ1-5	TRBV5-6	CASSDRQGVQPQHF	TGTGCCAGCAGCGATCGACAGGGTGTTCAGCCCCAGCATTTT
.	16	TRBD2	TRBJ2-1	TRBV5-1	CASSPSTSGGATEQFF	TGCGCCAGCAGCCCGTCGACTAGCGGGGGGGCTACTGAGCAGTTCTTC
.	16	TRBD2	TRBJ2-5	TRBV18	CASSPTSGRAGETQYF	TGTGCCAGCTCACCGACTAGCGGGAGGGCCGGGGAGACCCAGTACTTC
.	13	TRBD1	TRBJ1-2	TRBV6-6	CASSPTGSGGYTF	TGTGCCAGCAGTCCGACAGGGTCCGGAGGCTACACCTTC
few	15	TRBD1	TRBJ2-7	TRBV11-1	CASTPRTGSSYEQYF	TGTGCCAGCACCCCACGGACAGGGTCGTCCTACGAGCAGTACTTC
.	13	.	TRBJ2-3	TRBV5-1	CASKPGSTDTQYF	TGCGCCAGCAAGCCAGGTAGCACAGATACGCAGTATTTT
.	17	.	TRBJ1-2	TRBV19	CASSIGWQPQLNYGYTF	TGTGCCAGTAGTATAGGGTGGCAACCTCAATTAAACTATGGCTACACCTTC
.	15	TRBD2	TRBJ2-3	TRBV6-4	CASSDSVGGTDTQYF	TGTGCCAGCAGTGACTCGGTGGGGGGGACAGATACGCAGTATTTT
.	14	.	TRBJ1-4	TRBV2	CASSYDRENEKLFF	TGTGCCAGCAGTTATGACAGAGAAAATGAAAAACTGTTTTTT
.	14	.	TRBJ2-2	TRBV7-9	CASSPYGDTGELFF	TGTGCCAGCAGCCCCTACGGGGACACCGGGGAGCTGTTTTTT
.	16	.	TRBJ1-6	TRBV19	CASSRPRQADNSPLHF	TGTGCCAGTAGTAGGCCGAGACAGGCTGATAATTCACCCCTCCACTTT
.	15	TRBD2	TRBJ2-3	TRBV5-1	CASSPGTSGTDTQYF	TGCGCCAGCAGCCCCGGGACTAGCGGAACAGATACGCAGTATTTT
.	15	.	TRBJ1-1	TRBV5-1	CASSSEIDRYTEAFF	TGCGCCAGCAGCTCGGAAATCGACAGGTACACTGAAGCTTTCTTT
.	13	.	TRBJ2-3	TRBV12-5	CASGLVLGDTQYF	TGTGCTAGTGGTTTGGTACTAGGAGATACGCAGTATTTT
.	14	.	TRBJ1-4	TRBV28	CASRIVGGKEKLFF	TGTGCCAGCAGAATCGTGGGGGGGAAGGAAAAACTGTTTTTT
.	14	.	TRBJ2-2	TRBV2	CASSLQRGTGELFF	TGTGCCAGCAGCCTACAAAGGGGAACCGGGGAGCTGTTTTTT
.	16	TRBD2	TRBJ2-3	TRBV18	CASSPPRGGALDTQYF	TGTGCCAGCTCACCCCCCCGCGGGGGGGCCTTAGATACGCAGTATTTT
.	19	TRBD2	TRBJ2-5	TRBV7-6	CASSLRLAGGPFLQETQYF	TGTGCCAGCAGCCTCAGACTAGCGGGGGGCCCTTTTCTACAAGAGACCCAGTACTTC
once	16	TRBD2	TRBJ2-1	TRBV27	CASSSLTSGSRNEQFF	TGTGCCAGCAGTTCACTGACTAGCGGGAGTAGGAATGAGCAGTTCTTC
.	14	.	TRBJ1-2	TRBV5-1	CASSPRTATYGYTF	TGCGCCAGCAGCCCCCGGACAGCGACCTATGGCTACACCTTC
.	13	.	TRBJ2-5	TRBV15	CATSRDLQETQYF	TGTGCCACCAGCAGAGATCTTCAAGAGACCCAGTACTTC
.	14	.	TRBJ2-6	TRBV18	CASSVSSGANVLTF	TGTGCCAGCTCCGTTTCTTCTGGGGCCAACGTCCTGACTTTC
once	13	.	TRBJ2-7	TRBV7-6	CASSPGLSYEQYF	TGTGCCAGCAGCCCGGGACTCTCCTACGAGCAGTACTTC
.	16	.	TRBJ2-2	TRBV7-9	CASSSSRADYTGELFF	TGTGCCAGCAGCTCTTCTAGGGCGGACTACACCGGGGAGCTGTTTTTT
.	15	.	TRBJ1-1	TRBV7-9	CASSLAGRRDTEAFF	TGTGCCAGCAGCTTAGCGGGCCGGCGAGACACTGAAGCTTTCTTT
.	15	TRBD1	TRBJ2-2	TRBV2	CASTLGTGNTGELFF	TGTGCCAGCACCCTAGGGACAGGAAACACCGGGGAGCTGTTTTTT
.	14	.	TRBJ1-1	TRBV27	CASSSLGLETEAFF	TGTGCCAGCAGTTCTCTTGGGCTCGAGACTGAAGCTTTCTTT
.	15	.	TRBJ1-1	TRBV11-1	CASRDQGPLNTEAFF	TGTGCCAGCAGGGATCAGGGCCCCTTGAACACTGAAGCTTTCTTT
.	17	TRBD2	TRBJ2-7	TRBV27	CASSLKYPAGGSYEQYF	TGTGCCAGCAGTTTAAAATACCCAGCGGGGGGTTCCTACGAGCAGTACTTC
once	13	.	TRBJ1-5	TRBV6-5	CASSRDSNQPQHF	TGTGCCAGCAGCCGCGACAGTAATCAGCCCCAGCATTTT
.	17	TRBD2	TRBJ2-5	TRBV6-4	CASSPGTSGGAQETQYF	TGTGCCAGCAGTCCCGGGACTAGCGGGGGGGCCCAAGAGACCCAGTACTTC
.	18	.	TRBJ1-4	TRBV5-1	CASSLGWGGRTGDEKLFF	TGCGCCAGCAGCTTGGGGTGGGGGGGGCGGACCGGAGATGAAAAACTGTTTTTT
.	11	.	TRBJ1-1	TRBV20-1	CSARDVGAFVF	TGCAGTGCTAGAGATGTGGGCGCCTTCGTCTTT
.	15	.	TRBJ2-5	TRBV5-4	CASSLLTGDQETQYF	TGTGCCAGCAGCTTATTGACGGGGGATCAAGAGACCCAGTACTTC
.	15	.	TRBJ2-3	TRBV6-1	CASSEFGSGVDTQYF	TGTGCCAGCAGTGAATTTGGCAGCGGAGTAGATACGCAGTATTTT
.	13	TRBD1	TRBJ2-7	TRBV7-2	CASSFLQGYEQYF	TGTGCCAGCAGCTTCTTACAGGGGTACGAGCAGTACTTC
.	11	.	TRBJ2-7	TRBV7-9	CASTSSYEQYF	TGTGCCAGCACCTCGTCCTACGAGCAGTACTTC
.	10	.	TRBJ2-2	TRBV30	CALEAGELFF	TGTGCCTTGGAGGCTGGGGAGCTGTTTTTT
.	15	.	TRBJ2-7	TRBV4-1	CASSQDGRGSYEQYF	TGCGCCAGCAGCCAAGACGGCAGGGGTTCCTACGAGCAGTACTTC
once	16	TRBD1	TRBJ1-2	TRBV5-4	CASSSLDRGDNYGYTF	TGTGCCAGCAGCTCTCTAGACAGGGGCGATAACTATGGCTACACCTTC
.	15	.	TRBJ1-2	TRBV25-1	CASSDGGPFDYGYTF	TGTGCCAGCAGTGATGGAGGACCTTTCGACTATGGCTACACCTTC
.	13	TRBD1	TRBJ1-1	TRBV10-3	CAISEQGTTEAFF	TGTGCCATCAGTGAACAGGGGACCACTGAAGCTTTCTTT
.	15	.	TRBJ1-4	TRBV19	CATSHTGATNEKLFF	TGTGCCACCTCTCACACAGGAGCAACTAATGAAAAACTGTTTTTT
.	17	.	TRBJ2-3	TRBV5-4	CASSPVGGYSSTDTQYF	TGTGCCAGCAGCCCGGTCGGCGGGTACTCTAGCACAGATACGCAGTATTTT
.	15	.	TRBJ1-6	TRBV2	CASSEGGRVGSPLHF	TGTGCCAGCAGTGAAGGGGGCAGGGTAGGCTCACCCCTCCACTTT